The clone carrying this T cell receptor beta chain has only one observation. The sample belongs to a study of blood T cell repertoires in COVID-19. CDR1 SQVTM and CDR2 ANQGSEA come from the germline V gene. With V trimmed by 7 bases and J by 6 bases, 6 bases remained unmatched. The CDR3 is made up of 12 amino acids. As processed by the authors: The authors estimated nucleated cell counts from reference gene primer amplification. Repertoires were generated with immunoSEQ multiplex PCR, while TCRdb's copy carries only in-frame clones and drops some. The V and J calls and clone size are taken from that table; D and trimming were inferred from the DNA. This repertoire shows about 400,000 clones, about 90% found once; its top ten account for 1% to 1.5%.

The sequencing input was peripheral blood. This rearrangement joins TRBV29-1 to TRBJ1-1; the match to TRBD1 covers 9 bases. The sequence derives from a man aged 40-55 years with acute or convalescent COVID-19. The CDR3 spells CSGMTGGSEAFF. The CDR3 nucleotides are TGCAGCGGAATGACAGGGGGTTCTGAAGCTTTCTTT.